Each of the 32 T cell receptor beta chains below was sequenced from the same sample in a study of blood T cell repertoires in COVID-19. Repertoires were generated with immunoSEQ multiplex PCR, while TCRdb's copy carries only in-frame clones and drops some. The table shows 150,000 or so clones, with around 84% occurring only once. The sequencing sample was made of peripheral blood. All receptors derive from a man in his 60s with active or convalescent COVID-19.

The gene calls are TRBV5-1 and TRBJ1-1; D uncertain. This CDR3 is 16 amino acids long. Germline-derived CDR1 and CDR2 are SGHRS and YFSETQ. The V gene lost 2 bases and the J gene lost 4 bases, with 18 bases spanning the gap. The CDR3 DNA follows: TGCGCCAGCAGCTTCGGTCGTCGCGGAGGAATCACTGAAGCTTTCTTT. Its protein product is CASSFGRRGGITEAFF. The variable domain in full, with the rest retrieved from reference TRBV5-1 and TRBJ1-1, is KAGVTQTPRYLIKTRGQQVTLSCSPISGHRSVSWYQQTPGQGLQFLFEYFSETQRNKGNFPGRFSGRQFSNSRSEMNVSTLELGDSALYLCASSFGRRGGITEAFFGQGTRLTVV.

CDR3 sequence reads: CASRLPRDSYNEQFF. DNA of the CDR3: TGTGCCAGCAGGCTCCCGCGAGATTCCTACAATGAGCAGTTCTTC. The chain links TRBV28 to TRBJ2-1; D unresolved. The length of the CDR3 is 15 residues. Germline CDR1 and CDR2: MDHEN and SYDVKM. Trimming cost V 6 bases and J 1 base, with 13 bases left between them.

In its sample, this clone was seen once. Written as DNA, the CDR3 is TGTGCCAGCAGCCTTTCGGACAGGGGATCCTACGAGCAGTACTTC. It is translated as CASSLSDRGSYEQYF. The rearrangement uses TRBV9 and TRBJ2-7, with 9 bases fitting TRBD1. CDR1 is SGDLS and CDR2 is YYNGEE in the germline V gene. Trimming removed 4 bases from V and 1 base from J; junction bases left unmatched: 6. CDR3 size: 15 residues.

The chain combines TRBV24-1 with TRBJ1-2, with 10 nucleotides matching TRBD1. CDR1 and CDR2 (germline): KGHDR, SFDVKD. The trim removed 4 bases at V and 6 bases at J, leaving 4 bases unmatched. The CDR3 consists of 14 residues. Here the CDR3 reads CATSDPGTGDGYTF. CDR3 coding DNA: TGTGCCACCAGTGACCCGGGGACAGGGGATGGCTACACCTTC.

The rearrangement joins TRBV10-3 to TRBJ2-1, with 13 bases matching TRBD2. V shed 0 bases and J 10 bases; nucleotides not matched to a gene: 12. The CDR3 is made up of 18 amino acids. Germline V lookup: CDR1 ENHRY, CDR2 SYGVKD. The CDR3 sequence is CAISESVRTSGSLWEQFF. Written as DNA, the CDR3 is TGTGCCATCAGTGAGTCCGTACGGACTAGCGGGAGTTTGTGGGAGCAGTTCTTC.

This clone occurred a few times. The chain recombines TRBV7-9 with TRBJ2-7; 8 nucleotides align to TRBD1. CDR1 is SEHNR and CDR2 is FQNEAQ in the germline V gene (reference sequence). This CDR3 contains 12 residues. The V gene end was trimmed by 5 bases and the J gene end by 6 bases; junction bases not matched to a gene: 3. This chain's CDR3 is CASSADRVEQYF. CDR3 nucleotides: TGTGCCAGCAGCGCGGACAGGGTCGAGCAGTACTTC.

The chain uses TRBV5-5 and TRBJ2-3, with 10 bases identical to TRBD2. Germline V gene lookup returns CDR1 SGHKS and CDR2 YYEKEE (reference sequence). The trim removed 0 bases at V and 6 bases at J, leaving 7 bases unmatched. The CDR3 extends over 16 amino acids. The CDR3 region has the DNA TGTGCCAGCAGCTTGGCACTAGCGGGAACTTTGGATACGCAGTATTTT. Translation gives CASSLALAGTLDTQYF.

The chain joins TRBV28 to TRBJ1-4; D gene uncertain. This CDR3 is built from 14 residues. V was trimmed by 7 bases and J by 6 bases, leaving 15 bases between them. Germline CDR1 reads MDHEN; CDR2 reads SYDVKM. Here the CDR3 DNA reads TGTGCCAGCACCTCCCCGAGCCAGGATGAAAAACTGTTTTTT. Translating gives CASTSPSQDEKLFF.

J is TRBJ1-1 and V is TRBV19, with 10 nucleotides matching TRBD1. Germline V lookup: CDR1 LNHDA, CDR2 SQIVND (reference sequence). This CDR3 region has 19 residues. V shed 5 bases and J 0 bases; nucleotides not matched to a gene: 15. CDR3 protein: CASSPRDRGVRGMNTEAFF. CDR3 bases: TGTGCCAGTAGTCCCCGGGACAGGGGCGTGAGAGGAATGAACACTGAAGCTTTCTTT.

The J gene is TRBJ2-3, the V gene TRBV7-3; D uncertain. V was shortened by 5 bases and J by 5 bases, with 14 bases between the two germline ends. The CDR3 has 14 residues. Germline CDR1 SGHTA, CDR2 FQGTGA. CDR3 amino acids: CASSATGLEDTQYF. CDR3 sequence (DNA): TGTGCCAGCAGCGCGACCGGGTTAGAAGATACGCAGTATTTT. Supplemented by reference TRBV7-3 and TRBJ2-3, the full variable domain reads GAGVSQTPSNKVTEKGKYVELRCDPISGHTALYWYRQSLGQGPEFLIYFQGTGAADDSGLPNDRFFAVRPEGSVSTLKIQRTERGDSAVYLCASSATGLEDTQYFGPGTRLTVL.

The chain combines TRBV5-1 with TRBJ2-3; D uncertain. The ends were cut back, 7 bases at V and 0 bases at J, with 9 bases in the middle. Germline CDR1 SGHRS, CDR2 YFSETQ. The CDR3 is 13 amino acids. CDR3 sequence reads: CASGAPSTDTQYF. CDR3 nucleotides: TGCGCCAGCGGAGCACCTAGCACAGATACGCAGTATTTT.

The rearrangement links TRBV7-3 to TRBJ1-2; tentatively, D is TRBD1 (5 bases). Looked up from germline, CDR1 is SGHTA and CDR2 is FQGTGA. The germline V and J ends were trimmed by 5 bases and 2 bases, with 15 bases remaining between them. CDR3 length: 15 residues. CDR3 sequence (DNA): TGTGCCAGCAGCGCTCAGGGCCAACAGAACTATGGCTACACCTTC. As protein: CASSAQGQQNYGYTF.

This clone came up many times. The chain links TRBV20-1 to TRBJ2-1; TRBD2 agrees at 9 bases. The V gene end was trimmed by 3 bases and the J gene end by 8 bases; junction bases not matched to a gene: 11. The CDR3 length is 15 residues. Germline V gene data show CDR1 as DFQATT and CDR2 as SNEGSKA (reference sequence). CDR3 bases: TGCAGTGCTAGTCCCCCTAGCGGGACCCCGGATGAGCAGTTCTTC. This codes for CSASPPSGTPDEQFF.

This chain connects TRBV12-3 or TRBV12-4 to TRBJ1-5; 8 positions agree with TRBD1. Trimming cost V 6 bases and J 4 bases; bases outside gene matches: 2. The CDR3 is made up of 13 amino acids. The CDR3 nucleotides read TGTGCCAGCAGCCGGGACAGGAATCAGCCCCAGCATTTT. This codes for CASSRDRNQPQHF.

The rearrangement links TRBV19 to TRBJ1-3; no clear D. Trimming pared 4 bases from V and 2 bases from J, leaving 15 bases between. Germline CDR1 reads LNHDA; CDR2 reads SQIVND (reference sequence). The CDR3 is 16 residues long. The chain's CDR3 is CASSSGLRVAGNTIYF. CDR3 nucleotides: TGTGCCAGTAGTAGCGGTTTGCGGGTGGCTGGAAACACCATATATTTT.

V gene TRBV3-1 (or the pseudogene TRBV3-2) combines with J gene TRBJ1-2; D not resolved. Germline lookup yields CDR1 LGHDT and CDR2 YNNKEL (reference sequence). V was trimmed by 4 bases and J by 1 base, leaving 4 bases between them. The CDR3 has 12 residues. CDR3 amino acids: CASSPGNYGYTF. CDR3 DNA sequence: TGTGCCAGCAGCCCGGGTAACTATGGCTACACCTTC.

Remarks on this clone: Other DNA sequences within the sample encode an identical CDR3. The rearrangement joins TRBV3-1 (or the pseudogene TRBV3-2) to TRBJ2-1, with D unresolved. Trimming removed 6 bases from V and 7 bases from J, with 7 bases in between. This CDR3 region has 11 residues. CDR1 and CDR2 (germline): LGHDT, YNNKEL (reference sequence). Here the CDR3 reads CASSQLNEQFF. For the CDR3, the DNA is TGTGCCAGCAGTCAGTTAAATGAGCAGTTCTTC.

The chain uses TRBV6-2 or TRBV6-3 and TRBJ1-5, with 8 bases that match TRBD1. This CDR3 comprises 15 residues. V was clipped by 4 bases and J by 6 bases; unmatched bases: 8. CDR1 and CDR2 (germline): MNHEY, SVGEGT. The CDR3 DNA is TGTGCCAGCAGTTTCGGACAGGGAGAGGCTCAGCCCCAGCATTTT. Translated, it gives CASSFGQGEAQPQHF.

V usage is TRBV6-1 and J usage is TRBJ2-5; D perhaps matches TRBD2 (6 bases). There are 17 residues in the CDR3. V was trimmed by 3 bases and J by 3 bases, leaving 20 bases between them. CDR1 is MNHNS and CDR2 is SASEGT in the germline V gene. Written as DNA, the CDR3 is TGTGCCAGCAGTGAGCCAACAGGTTTGGGGGGAAAAGAGACCCAGTACTTC. This encodes CASSEPTGLGGKETQYF.

Note on this clone: At the DNA level, this CDR3 is encoded by other sequences in the same sample as well. The chain couples TRBV5-1 to TRBJ2-3, with 8 nucleotides matching TRBD2. Germline V gives CDR1 SGHRS, CDR2 YFSETQ. V was pared by 4 bases and J by 1 base, with 5 bases of the junction left unmatched. This CDR3 spans 15 amino acids. The CDR3 DNA follows: TGCGCCAGCAGCCCGTCGCGGGGGGGCACAGATACGCAGTATTTT. This encodes CASSPSRGGTDTQYF.

The chain is built from TRBV4-3 and TRBJ2-7; 7 bases agree with TRBD1. V shed 5 bases, J shed 4 bases, and the junction held 8 bases outside the gene matches. Looked up from germline, CDR1 is LGHNA and CDR2 is YSLEER. This CDR3 comprises 14 residues. CDR3 nucleotide sequence: TGCGCCAGCAGCTCCCGACAGGGCGCGTACGAGCAGTACTTC. Translation: CASSSRQGAYEQYF.

This chain uses TRBV29-1 with TRBJ1-1; D remains unclear. Per germline, CDR1 SQVTM and CDR2 ANQGSEA. V was pared by 5 bases and J by 8 bases, with 12 bases between. This CDR3 region has 11 residues. The CDR3 DNA reads as TGCAGCGTTCTGAGGTTGGCAGAAGCTTTCTTT. The encoded protein is CSVLRLAEAFF.

V and J are TRBV7-3 and TRBJ1-6; D is possibly TRBD1 (5 bases). CDR3 size: 15 residues. The V end was cut by 1 base, the J end by 7 bases, with 11 bases between. In germline, CDR1 is SGHTA, CDR2 FQGTGA. The CDR3 sequence is CASSLSRGGNSPLHF. The DNA of the CDR3 is TGTGCCAGCAGCTTAAGCCGTGGGGGGAATTCACCCCTCCACTTT. Full variable domain (outside the CDR3, taken from reference TRBV7-3 and TRBJ1-6): GAGVSQTPSNKVTEKGKYVELRCDPISGHTALYWYRQSLGQGPEFLIYFQGTGAADDSGLPNDRFFAVRPEGSVSTLKIQRTERGDSAVYLCASSLSRGGNSPLHFGNGTRLTVT.

The genes are TRBV6-5 and TRBJ2-1, with 8 bases aligning to TRBD2. Per germline, CDR1 MNHEY and CDR2 SVGAGI. This CDR3 contains 14 residues. V shed 10 bases and J 8 bases; nucleotides not matched to a gene: 13. In nucleotides, the CDR3 is TGTGCCATCCAAACTAACGGGAGGGCCGATGAGCAGTTCTTC. It is translated as CAIQTNGRADEQFF.

J is TRBJ2-5 and V is TRBV7-9; 7 bases are shared with TRBD2. The ends lost 5 bases at V and 4 bases at J; junction bases unmatched: 10. The CDR3 runs to 15 residues. CDR1 and CDR2 from the germline V gene are SEHNR and FQNEAQ (reference sequence). The DNA for the CDR3 is TGTGCCAGCAGCGGGCGCGGGAGAGCTACAGAGACCCAGTACTTC. Its translation is CASSGRGRATETQYF.

The CDR3, as DNA: TGTGCCAGCAGCTTAGTCGGAGACAGTACCTACGAGCAGTACTTC. It is translated as CASSLVGDSTYEQYF. This chain links TRBV7-2 with TRBJ2-7; TRBD1 might be the D (5 bases). CDR1 SGHTA and CDR2 FQGNSA come from the germline V gene. The CDR3 length is 15 residues. Trimming took 1 base from V and 2 from J, leaving 12 bases between them. Full variable domain (outside the CDR3, taken from reference TRBV7-2 and TRBJ2-7): GAGVSQSPSNKVTEKGKDVELRCDPISGHTALYWYRQSLGQGLEFLIYFQGNSAPDKSGLPSDRFSAERTGGSVSTLTIQRTQQEDSAVYLCASSLVGDSTYEQYFGPGTRLTVT.

This clone was recorded once. CDR3 loop: CASRLILSSYNSPLHF. The CDR3 nucleotides read TGTGCCAGCCGACTAATTTTGAGCTCCTATAATTCACCCCTCCACTTT. The genes are TRBV28 and TRBJ1-6; D gene unclear. This CDR3 is 16 amino acids long. CDR1 and CDR2 (germline): MDHEN, SYDVKM. V was trimmed by 8 bases and J by 0 bases, leaving 14 bases between them.

V is TRBV29-1 and J is TRBJ2-3; 9 positions agree with TRBD2. V lost 4 bases and J lost 6; bases outside the gene matches: 5. The V gene's germline CDR1 is SQVTM and CDR2 ANQGSEA. CDR3 size: 13 residues. In DNA, the CDR3 is TGCAGCGTTGCAGCTAGCGGGATTGATACGCAGTATTTT. The encoded protein is CSVAASGIDTQYF.

The chain is built from TRBV7-8 and TRBJ2-3; a weak D match, TRBD1 (5 bases). The germline V gene encodes CDR1 SGHVS and CDR2 FQNEAQ. The ends were cut back, 2 bases at V and 4 bases at J, with 19 bases in the middle. CDR3 length: 17 residues. The CDR3 region has the DNA TGTGCCAGCAGCTTACCCCAGGGCCAGGCCTGGGCAGATACGCAGTATTTT. It encodes CASSLPQGQAWADTQYF.

V is TRBV6-2 or TRBV6-3 and J is TRBJ2-7; perhaps TRBD1 as D (6 bases). The CDR3 contains 16 residues. Germline lookup yields CDR1 MNHEY and CDR2 SVGEGT. The germline V and J ends were trimmed by 5 bases and 2 bases, with 19 bases remaining between them. The CDR3: CASSPNSGHIPYEQYF. CDR3 DNA: TGTGCCAGCAGTCCGAATTCGGGACACATTCCCTACGAGCAGTACTTC.

V usage is TRBV7-2 and J usage is TRBJ2-7, with 8 bases lining up with TRBD2. The CDR3 extends over 16 amino acids. Trimming cost V 5 bases and J 4 bases; bases outside gene matches: 13. The germline V gene has CDR1 SGHTA and CDR2 FQGNSA. The CDR3 DNA reads as TGTGCCAGCAGCCTCTCCGTAGCGGGGCCGGGGTACGAGCAGTACTTC. Protein: CASSLSVAGPGYEQYF.

The chain employs TRBV29-1 and TRBJ2-1; 11 bases are a match to TRBD1. The CDR3 covers 14 residues. Germline V CDR1 and CDR2: SQVTM, ANQGSEA. J was trimmed by 7 bases and V by 6 bases; bases with no gene match: 8. DNA for the CDR3: TGCAGCGTGCGGACAGGGGGCTACGGAAATGAGCAGTTCTTC. Translating it yields CSVRTGGYGNEQFF.